This paragraph reports one T cell receptor beta chain. Using immunoSEQ multiplex PCR, the repertoire was profiled, and TCRdb retains in-frame clones only, with some absent. The sample comprises roughly 500,000 clones, 90% to 97% of which are singletons, and about 0.067% rests with the top ten. Trimming took off 3 bases at V and 8 bases at J, with 4 bases between the two ends. Germline CDR1 reads WSHSY; CDR2 reads SAAADI. There are 11 residues in the CDR3. These data are taken from a study of shared clonotypes between healthy human individuals. The receptor was derived from a woman between 25 and 40 years old in good health. The sequencing sample was made of naive CD4+ T cells sorted from blood. Described subset: CD45RA+ positively selected. The chain recombines TRBV10-2 with TRBJ1-4; D gene unclear. CDR3 amino acids: CASSEGEKLFF. The CDR3 nucleotides read TGCGCCAGCAGTGAAGGAGAAAAACTGTTTTTT.